A selection of T cell receptor beta chains follows, all from one sample in a study of T cells after yellow fever vaccination. From the 5' RACE reads, TCRdb called clonotypes with MiXCR, one entry per CDR3 protein. The sample lists about 240,000 distinct CDR3 sequences, less than 9% occurring once. Sequencing was performed on CD4+ T cells sorted from PBMCs, taken 15 days after the yellow fever booster vaccination. These receptors were taken from a man aged 25-45 years who received the YFV17D yellow fever vaccine. Both conserved end residues are part of each CDR3. Not every row has a clone size; where given, it reads once, few, many or a size class.

cdr3_aa: CASRRGDRGTYEQYF
clone_size: .
v_call: TRBV6-1
j_call: TRBJ2-7

cdr3_aa: CASSLAPASTDTQYF
clone_size: many
v_call: TRBV5-1
j_call: TRBJ2-3

cdr3_aa: CASSWGGVGYNEQFF
clone_size: once
v_call: TRBV5-5
j_call: TRBJ2-1

cdr3_aa: CASSAIQGSGYGYTF
clone_size: few
v_call: TRBV11-2
j_call: TRBJ1-2

cdr3_aa: CASSLVTGSGELFF
clone_size: .
v_call: TRBV7-2
j_call: TRBJ2-2

cdr3_aa: CAISERARGANTEAFF
clone_size: .
v_call: TRBV10-3
j_call: TRBJ1-1

cdr3_aa: CASSVGRQETQYF
clone_size: few
v_call: TRBV9
j_call: TRBJ2-5

cdr3_aa: CASSSPGGGWTGELFF
clone_size: .
v_call: TRBV27
j_call: TRBJ2-2

cdr3_aa: CASSFIRGDGYTF
clone_size: .
v_call: TRBV27
j_call: TRBJ1-2

cdr3_aa: CASSSERWTSEQYF
clone_size: many
v_call: TRBV27
j_call: TRBJ2-7

cdr3_aa: CASSLVWDRSGSYGYTF
clone_size: few
v_call: TRBV7-2
j_call: TRBJ1-2

cdr3_aa: CASSLGDLFWGEQYF
clone_size: few
v_call: TRBV12-3/TRBV12-4
j_call: TRBJ2-7

cdr3_aa: CASSPSVARTYEQYF
clone_size: few
v_call: TRBV12-3/TRBV12-4
j_call: TRBJ2-7

cdr3_aa: CASTDRGAGPVAELFF
clone_size: few
v_call: TRBV7-9
j_call: TRBJ1-4

cdr3_aa: CASSITLVRGYTF
clone_size: .
v_call: TRBV12-3/TRBV12-4
j_call: TRBJ1-2

cdr3_aa: CSACLNGETQYF
clone_size: .
v_call: TRBV20-1
j_call: TRBJ2-5

cdr3_aa: CASSGQGTSLYEQYF
clone_size: many
v_call: TRBV5-1
j_call: TRBJ2-7

cdr3_aa: CSAQGPWDEKLFF
clone_size: few
v_call: TRBV20-1
j_call: TRBJ1-4

cdr3_aa: CASSVASAGVNNEQFF
clone_size: .
v_call: TRBV5-4
j_call: TRBJ2-1

cdr3_aa: CAISESRTGDTDTQYF
clone_size: few
v_call: TRBV10-3
j_call: TRBJ2-3

cdr3_aa: CASSRWPGNYTEAFF
clone_size: few
v_call: TRBV7-9
j_call: TRBJ1-1

cdr3_aa: CASSSLAHEQYF
clone_size: .
v_call: TRBV5-1
j_call: TRBJ2-7

cdr3_aa: CASSALAGGYEQYF
clone_size: many
v_call: TRBV27
j_call: TRBJ2-7

cdr3_aa: CASSLTEGNTEAFF
clone_size: many
v_call: TRBV25-1
j_call: TRBJ1-1

cdr3_aa: CASSAGQGGQPQHF
clone_size: .
v_call: TRBV19
j_call: TRBJ1-5

cdr3_aa: CASSPRTGGTQETQYF
clone_size: few
v_call: TRBV5-4
j_call: TRBJ2-5

cdr3_aa: CASSYSTVVTETQYF
clone_size: .
v_call: TRBV6-5
j_call: TRBJ2-5

cdr3_aa: CASIPAPGQVYNEQFF
clone_size: many
v_call: TRBV5-1
j_call: TRBJ2-1

cdr3_aa: CASSLWGGEQFF
clone_size: .
v_call: TRBV3-1
j_call: TRBJ2-1

cdr3_aa: CASSQDPLIQETQYF
clone_size: few
v_call: TRBV3-1
j_call: TRBJ2-5

cdr3_aa: CASSPSLGVGYTF
clone_size: few
v_call: TRBV7-2
j_call: TRBJ1-2

cdr3_aa: CASSSRTSGVPYEQYF
clone_size: many
v_call: TRBV12-3/TRBV12-4
j_call: TRBJ2-7

cdr3_aa: CATSNWGGTGELFF
clone_size: few
v_call: TRBV15
j_call: TRBJ2-2

cdr3_aa: CSAAGVNQPQHF
clone_size: .
v_call: TRBV29-1
j_call: TRBJ1-5

cdr3_aa: CASSTGTATTAYEQYF
clone_size: .
v_call: TRBV12-3/TRBV12-4
j_call: TRBJ2-7

cdr3_aa: CASNNEGQGNQPQHF
clone_size: .
v_call: TRBV6-2/TRBV6-3
j_call: TRBJ1-5

cdr3_aa: CATQVRGSNEQYF
clone_size: many
v_call: TRBV12-3/TRBV12-4
j_call: TRBJ2-7

cdr3_aa: CSARDGQGFGNEQFF
clone_size: few
v_call: TRBV20-1
j_call: TRBJ2-1

cdr3_aa: CASKIAGQETQYF
clone_size: .
v_call: TRBV7-2
j_call: TRBJ2-5

cdr3_aa: CASTSGMEETQYF
clone_size: many
v_call: TRBV2
j_call: TRBJ2-5

cdr3_aa: CAWSVIPGELFF
clone_size: .
v_call: TRBV30
j_call: TRBJ2-2